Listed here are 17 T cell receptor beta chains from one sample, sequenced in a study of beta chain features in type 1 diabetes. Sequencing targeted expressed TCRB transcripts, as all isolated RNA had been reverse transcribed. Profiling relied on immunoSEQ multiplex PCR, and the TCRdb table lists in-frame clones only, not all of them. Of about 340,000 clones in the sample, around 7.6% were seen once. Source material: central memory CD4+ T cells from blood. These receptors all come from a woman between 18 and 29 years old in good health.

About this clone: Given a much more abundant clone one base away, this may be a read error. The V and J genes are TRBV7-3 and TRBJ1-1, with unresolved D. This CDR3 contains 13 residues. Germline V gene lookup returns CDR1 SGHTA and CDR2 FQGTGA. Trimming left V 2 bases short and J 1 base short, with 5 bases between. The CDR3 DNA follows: TGTGCCAGCAGCTTAGTAGGGAACACTGAAGCTTTCTTT. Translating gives CASSLVGNTEAFF. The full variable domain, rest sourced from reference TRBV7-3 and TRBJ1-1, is GAGVSQTPSNKVTEKGKYVELRCDPISGHTALYWYRQSLGQGPEFLIYFQGTGAADDSGLPNDRFFAVRPEGSVSTLKIQRTERGDSAVYLCASSLVGNTEAFFGQGTRLTVV.

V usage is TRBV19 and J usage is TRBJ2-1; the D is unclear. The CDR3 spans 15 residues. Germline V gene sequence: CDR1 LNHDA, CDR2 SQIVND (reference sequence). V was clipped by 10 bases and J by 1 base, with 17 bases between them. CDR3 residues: CATTPMVGSYNEQFF. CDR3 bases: TGTGCCACCACACCCATGGTTGGGTCCTACAATGAGCAGTTCTTC. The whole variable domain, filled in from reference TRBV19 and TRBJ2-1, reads DGGITQSPKYLFRKEGQNVTLSCEQNLNHDAMYWYRQDPGQGLRLIYYSQIVNDFQKGDIAEGYSVSREKKESFPLTVTSAQKNPTAFYLCATTPMVGSYNEQFFGPGTRLTVL.

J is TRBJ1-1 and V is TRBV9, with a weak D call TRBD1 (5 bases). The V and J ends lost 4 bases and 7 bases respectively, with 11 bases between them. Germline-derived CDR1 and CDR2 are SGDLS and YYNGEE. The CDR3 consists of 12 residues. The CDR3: CASSIDQGEAFF. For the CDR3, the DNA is TGTGCCAGCAGCATCGATCAGGGTGAAGCTTTCTTT.

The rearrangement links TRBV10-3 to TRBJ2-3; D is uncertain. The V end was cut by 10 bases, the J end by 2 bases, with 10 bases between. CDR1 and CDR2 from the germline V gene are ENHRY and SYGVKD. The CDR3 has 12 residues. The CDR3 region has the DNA TGTGCCACCAGAGGAGACACAGATACGCAGTATTTT. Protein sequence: CATRGDTDTQYF.

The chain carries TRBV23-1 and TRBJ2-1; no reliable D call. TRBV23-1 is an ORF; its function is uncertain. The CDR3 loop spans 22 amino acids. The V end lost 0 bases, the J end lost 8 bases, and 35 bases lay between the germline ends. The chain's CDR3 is CASSQSDRLDPGDMTEVDEQFF. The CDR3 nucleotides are TGCGCCAGCAGTCAATCCGACCGACTGGACCCCGGAGATATGACTGAGGTCGATGAGCAGTTCTTC.

In nucleotides, the CDR3 is TGTGCCAGCAGTGCGGGACAGGTGCGAGGGGGCGAGCAGTACTTC. Translation: CASSAGQVRGGEQYF. The chain employs TRBV28 and TRBJ2-7, with 8 bases identical to TRBD1. Germline lookup yields CDR1 MDHEN and CDR2 SYDVKM. Losses at the gene ends were 5 bases for V and 6 bases for J; bases not matched to a gene: 12. The CDR3 runs to 15 residues. The full variable domain, with the rest looked up from reference TRBV28 and TRBJ2-7, is DVKVTQSSRYLVKRTGEKVFLECVQDMDHENMFWYRQDPGLGLRLIYFSYDVKMKEKGDIPEGYSVSREKKERFSLILESASTNQTSMYLCASSAGQVRGGEQYFGPGTRLTVT.

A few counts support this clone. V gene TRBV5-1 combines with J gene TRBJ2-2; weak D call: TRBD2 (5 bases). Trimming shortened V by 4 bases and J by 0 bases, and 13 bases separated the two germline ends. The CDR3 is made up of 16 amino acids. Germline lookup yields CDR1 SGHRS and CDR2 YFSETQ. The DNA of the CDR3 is TGCGCCAGCAGCCCGACTACGCCATCGAACACCGGGGAGCTGTTTTTT. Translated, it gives CASSPTTPSNTGELFF. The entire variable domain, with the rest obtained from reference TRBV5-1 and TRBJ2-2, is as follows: KAGVTQTPRYLIKTRGQQVTLSCSPISGHRSVSWYQQTPGQGLQFLFEYFSETQRNKGNFPGRFSGRQFSNSRSEMNVSTLELGDSALYLCASSPTTPSNTGELFFGEGSRLTVL.

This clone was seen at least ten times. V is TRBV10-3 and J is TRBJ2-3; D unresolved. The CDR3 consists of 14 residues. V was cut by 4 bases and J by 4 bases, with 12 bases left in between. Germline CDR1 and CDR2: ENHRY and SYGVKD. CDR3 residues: CAISVEGFPDTQYF. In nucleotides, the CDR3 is TGTGCCATCAGTGTGGAAGGGTTTCCAGATACGCAGTATTTT.

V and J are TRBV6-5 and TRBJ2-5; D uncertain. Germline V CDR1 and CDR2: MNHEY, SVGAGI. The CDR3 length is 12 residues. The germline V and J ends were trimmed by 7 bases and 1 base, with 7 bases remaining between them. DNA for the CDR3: TGTGCCAGCAAGGGCAGCCAAGAGACCCAGTACTTC. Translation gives CASKGSQETQYF.

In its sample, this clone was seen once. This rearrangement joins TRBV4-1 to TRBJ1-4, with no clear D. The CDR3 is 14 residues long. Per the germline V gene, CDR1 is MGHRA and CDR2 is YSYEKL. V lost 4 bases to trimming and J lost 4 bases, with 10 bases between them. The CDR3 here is CASSLGPNNEKLFF. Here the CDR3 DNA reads TGCGCCAGCAGCCTAGGACCGAATAATGAAAAACTGTTTTTT.

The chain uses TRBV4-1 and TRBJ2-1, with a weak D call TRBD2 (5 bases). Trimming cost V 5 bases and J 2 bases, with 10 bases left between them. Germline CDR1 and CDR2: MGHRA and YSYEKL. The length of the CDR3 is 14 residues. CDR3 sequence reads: CASSALVTYNEQFF. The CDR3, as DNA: TGCGCCAGCAGCGCACTAGTTACCTACAATGAGCAGTTCTTC.

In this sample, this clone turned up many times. The CDR3 is CASSPGGTTGELFF. The CDR3 nucleotides read TGTGCCAGCAGCCCGGGAGGAACGACCGGGGAGCTGTTTTTT. The gene calls are TRBV11-3 and TRBJ2-2, with 7 bases matching TRBD2. The junction had 5 bases not matched to a gene; V was cut back by 5 bases and J by 5 bases. Germline CDR1 SGHNT, CDR2 YENEEA. The CDR3 sequence is 14 residues long.

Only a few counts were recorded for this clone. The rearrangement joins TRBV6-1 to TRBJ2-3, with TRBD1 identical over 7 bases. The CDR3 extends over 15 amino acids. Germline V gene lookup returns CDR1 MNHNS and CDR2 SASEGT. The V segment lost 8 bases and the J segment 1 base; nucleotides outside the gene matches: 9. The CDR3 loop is CASRESGTGTDTQYF. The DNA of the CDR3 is TGTGCCAGCCGGGAATCCGGGACAGGCACAGATACGCAGTATTTT.

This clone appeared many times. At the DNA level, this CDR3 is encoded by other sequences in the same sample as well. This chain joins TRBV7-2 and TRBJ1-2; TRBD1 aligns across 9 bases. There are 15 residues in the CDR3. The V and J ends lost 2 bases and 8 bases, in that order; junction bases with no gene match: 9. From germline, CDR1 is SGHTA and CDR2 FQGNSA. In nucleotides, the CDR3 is TGTGCCAGCAGCTTAAAAGGGACAGGGTATACGGGCTACACCTTC. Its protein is CASSLKGTGYTGYTF.

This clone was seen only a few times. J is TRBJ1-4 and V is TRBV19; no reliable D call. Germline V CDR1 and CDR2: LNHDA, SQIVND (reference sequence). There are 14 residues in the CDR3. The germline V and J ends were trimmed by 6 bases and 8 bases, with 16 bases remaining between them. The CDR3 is CASSDQERREKLFF. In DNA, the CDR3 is TGTGCCAGTAGCGATCAAGAACGCAGGGAAAAACTGTTTTTT.

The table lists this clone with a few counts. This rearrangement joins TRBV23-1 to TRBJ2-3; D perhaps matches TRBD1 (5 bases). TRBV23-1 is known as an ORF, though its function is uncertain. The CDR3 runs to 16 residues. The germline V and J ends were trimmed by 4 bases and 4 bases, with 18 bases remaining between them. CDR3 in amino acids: CASSPQGGLLADTQYF. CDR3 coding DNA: TGCGCCAGCAGTCCGCAGGGCGGCCTCTTGGCAGATACGCAGTATTTT.

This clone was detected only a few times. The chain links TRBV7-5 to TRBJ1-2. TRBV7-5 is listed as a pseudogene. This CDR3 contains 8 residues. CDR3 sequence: CAGYGYTF. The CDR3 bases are TGTGCCGGGTATGGCTACACCTTC.